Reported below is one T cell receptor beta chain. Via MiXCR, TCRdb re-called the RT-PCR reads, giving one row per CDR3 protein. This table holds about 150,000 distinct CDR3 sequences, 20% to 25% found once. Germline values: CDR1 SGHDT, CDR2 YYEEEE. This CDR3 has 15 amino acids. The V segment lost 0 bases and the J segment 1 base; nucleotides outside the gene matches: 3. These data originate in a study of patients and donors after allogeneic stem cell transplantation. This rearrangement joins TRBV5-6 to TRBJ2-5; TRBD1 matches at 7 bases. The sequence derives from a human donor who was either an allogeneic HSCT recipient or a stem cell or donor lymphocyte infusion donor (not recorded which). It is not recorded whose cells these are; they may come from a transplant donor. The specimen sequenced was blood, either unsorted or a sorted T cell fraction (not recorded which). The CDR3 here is CASSLEAGGQETQYF. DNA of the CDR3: TGTGCCAGCAGCTTGGAAGCAGGGGGCCAAGAGACCCAGTACTTC. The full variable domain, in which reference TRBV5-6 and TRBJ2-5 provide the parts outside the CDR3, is DAGVTQSPTHLIKTRGQQVTLRCSPKSGHDTVSWYQQALGQGPQFIFQYYEEEERQRGNFPDRFSGHQFPNYSSELNVNALLLGDSALYLCASSLEAGGQETQYFGPGTRLLVL.